One sample yielded the 4 T cell receptor beta chains listed below, sequenced in a study of OX40 agonist ivuxolimab in advanced cancers. Here immunoSEQ multiplex PCR was the method, and the copy in TCRdb shows in-frame clones only, minus some. The data show some 15,000 clones, more than 70% seen once. Source: CD4+ or CD8+ T cells sorted from blood, taken in a trial of the OX40 agonist ivuxolimab. Source of these receptors: an adult with an advanced solid tumor such as melanoma, head and neck, liver or kidney cancer.

V and J are TRBV7-8 and TRBJ2-7; 9 nucleotides agree with TRBD1. V lost 4 bases, J lost 2 bases, and 18 bases stayed unmatched. The CDR3 is 19 residues long. CDR1 and CDR2 from the germline V gene are SGHVS and FQNEAQ. In DNA, the CDR3 is TGTGCCAGCAGCTCGGAGACCGGGACAGGGATTAACCCGACCTACGAGCAGTACTTC. It yields the protein CASSSETGTGINPTYEQYF.

This chain links TRBV7-9 with TRBJ1-2; maybe TRBD1 (5 bases). The CDR3 contains 16 residues. Trimming removed 1 base at V and 4 bases at J, with 16 bases between. Germline CDR1 reads SEHNR; CDR2 reads FQNEAQ (reference sequence). CDR3 amino acids: CASSLGMGERSYGYTF. In DNA, the CDR3 is TGTGCCAGCAGCTTAGGAATGGGGGAAAGGAGCTATGGCTACACCTTC.

The chain recombines TRBV28 with TRBJ1-1; unclear D gene. V was trimmed by 2 bases and J by 6 bases, leaving 10 bases between them. The CDR3 contains 13 residues. Germline-derived CDR1 and CDR2 are MDHEN and SYDVKM. The DNA of the CDR3 is TGTGCCAGCAGTTTAGAAACGTGGGCTGAAGCTTTCTTT. It specifies CASSLETWAEAFF.

The CDR3 is CASSSLQRTGPNTEAFF. CDR3 coding DNA: TGTGCCAGCTCATCTCTTCAAAGGACAGGGCCGAACACTGAAGCTTTCTTT. This sequence joins TRBV18 and TRBJ1-1; 8 positions match TRBD1. Trimming cost V 5 bases and J 1 base; bases outside gene matches: 12. The CDR3 totals 17 residues. Germline lookup yields CDR1 KGHSH and CDR2 LQKENI. Variable domain in full (rest from reference TRBV18 and TRBJ1-1): NAGVMQNPRHLVRRRGQEARLRCSPMKGHSHVYWYRQLPEEGLKFMVYLQKENIIDESGMPKERFSAEFPKEGPSILRIQQVVRGDSAAYFCASSSLQRTGPNTEAFFGQGTRLTVV.